These 27 T cell receptor beta chains were sequenced from one sample in a study of shared clonotypes between healthy human individuals. Here immunoSEQ multiplex PCR was the method, and the copy in TCRdb shows in-frame clones only, minus some. The data show some 320,000 clones, more than 75% seen once. The sample taken for sequencing was memory CD8+ T cells sorted from blood. The subset denotes: CD45RO+ cells pooled with CCR7-negative TemRA cells. These receptors were taken from a man between 18 and 29 years old in good health.

The rearrangement links TRBV9 to TRBJ2-1; weak D call: TRBD2 (6 bases). Germline values: CDR1 SGDLS, CDR2 YYNGEE. CDR3 length equals 13 residues. Trimming removed 1 base at V and 6 bases at J, with 8 bases between. This CDR3 is CASSVKGGNEQFF. The CDR3 DNA reads TGTGCCAGCAGCGTAAAGGGAGGCAATGAGCAGTTCTTC.

The rearrangement links TRBV11-2 to TRBJ1-6; TRBD1 agrees at 7 bases. With V trimmed by 5 bases and J by 4 bases, 11 bases remained unmatched. CDR3 length: 17 residues. Germline-derived CDR1 and CDR2 are SGHAT and FQNNGV. For the CDR3, the DNA is TGTGCCAGCAGCATATACAGGGGTCCCCTTTATAATTCACCCCTCCACTTT. As protein: CASSIYRGPLYNSPLHF.

The V and J genes are TRBV28 and TRBJ2-2; no clear D. In germline, CDR1 is MDHEN, CDR2 SYDVKM. The length of the CDR3 is 12 residues. V lost 5 bases, J lost 6 bases, and 7 bases lay in between. The CDR3 loop reads CASSPPAGELFF. In DNA, the CDR3 is TGTGCCAGCAGTCCCCCCGCCGGGGAGCTGTTTTTT.

The rearrangement links TRBV12-5 to TRBJ2-5; tentatively, D is TRBD2 (5 bases). The CDR3 loop spans 17 amino acids. Germline CDR1 reads LGHNT; CDR2 reads FRNRAP. Between the trimmed V and J ends, which lost 0 bases and 3 bases, there was a span of 17 bases. CDR3 sequence reads: CASGLVSDWKRKETQYF. The CDR3 DNA reads TGTGCTAGTGGTTTGGTCTCGGACTGGAAACGTAAAGAGACCCAGTACTTC.

The CDR3 region is CASSPVGTGPYNEQFF. CDR3 nucleotides: TGTGCCAGCAGCCCGGTCGGGACAGGGCCGTACAATGAGCAGTTCTTC. The chain joins TRBV13 to TRBJ2-1; 9 positions agree with TRBD1. Germline-derived CDR1 and CDR2 are PRHDT and FYEKMQ (reference sequence). The CDR3 runs 16 residues. The V gene end was trimmed by 5 bases and the J gene end by 4 bases; junction bases not matched to a gene: 9.

J is TRBJ2-7 and V is TRBV27; TRBD2 aligns across 8 bases. CDR3 size: 14 residues. Losses at the gene ends were 4 bases for V and 5 bases for J; bases not matched to a gene: 7. Germline V gives CDR1 MNHEY, CDR2 SMNVEV (reference sequence). CDR3 loop: CASSSGLAVDEQYF. CDR3 sequence (DNA): TGTGCCAGCAGTTCCGGACTAGCCGTCGACGAGCAGTACTTC.

The CDR3 loop is CASSLEGGTLWETQYF. The DNA of the CDR3 is TGTGCCAGCAGCTTAGAAGGTGGTACTCTCTGGGAGACCCAGTACTTC. The rearrangement joins TRBV7-2 to TRBJ2-5; D is unclear. CDR3 size: 16 residues. The germline gives CDR1 SGHTA, CDR2 FQGNSA. The ends were cut back, 1 base at V and 5 bases at J, with 17 bases in the middle.

CDR3 in amino acids: CASSDPAGVAMAYEQYF. The CDR3 DNA follows: TGTGCCAGCAGTGACCCCGCAGGGGTCGCGATGGCCTACGAGCAGTACTTC. The chain joins TRBV6-1 to TRBJ2-7, with a weak D call TRBD1 (6 bases). This CDR3 region has 17 residues. Trimming took off 3 bases at V and 2 bases at J, with 20 bases between the two ends. Germline V gene lookup returns CDR1 MNHNS and CDR2 SASEGT.

This chain uses TRBV6-5 with TRBJ2-1; 8 bases map to TRBD2. Germline CDR1 and CDR2: MNHEY and SVGAGI. The V gene end was trimmed by 2 bases and the J gene end by 8 bases; junction bases not matched to a gene: 2. CDR3 size: 13 residues. Here the CDR3 DNA reads TGTGCCAGCAGTTACGGACTAGCCCATGAGCAGTTCTTC. Encoded protein: CASSYGLAHEQFF.

This clone was counted only a few times. The rearrangement joins TRBV6-1 to TRBJ2-7; TRBD2 is a possible D gene (5 bases). Per the germline V gene, CDR1 is MNHNS and CDR2 is SASEGT. This CDR3 has 14 residues. V was trimmed by 1 base and J by 3 bases, leaving 10 bases between them. In DNA form, the CDR3 reads TGTGCCAGCAGTGAAGGGGAGCGGAGCTACGAGCAGTACTTC. Translated, it gives CASSEGERSYEQYF.

This chain connects TRBV11-2 to TRBJ2-4; TRBD1 agrees at 7 bases. Germline V CDR1 and CDR2: SGHAT, FQNNGV. V lost 4 bases to trimming and J lost 4 bases; unmatched junction nucleotides: 7. The CDR3 extends over 15 amino acids. The chain's CDR3 is CASSSRQGVKNIQYF. DNA of the CDR3: TGTGCCAGCAGCTCGCGACAGGGTGTAAAAAACATTCAGTACTTC. The entire variable domain, with the rest obtained from reference TRBV11-2 and TRBJ2-4, is as follows: EAGVAQSPRYKIIEKRQSVAFWCNPISGHATLYWYQQILGQGPKLLIQFQNNGVVDDSQLPKDRFSAERLKGVDSTLKIQPAKLEDSAVYLCASSSRQGVKNIQYFGAGTRLSVL.

The chain employs TRBV11-3 and TRBJ2-2; no clear D gene. Germline-derived CDR1 and CDR2 are SGHNT and YENEEA. V lost 4 bases to trimming and J lost 2 bases, with 8 bases between them. The CDR3 totals 14 residues. The CDR3 loop is CASSWALNTGELFF. DNA of the CDR3: TGTGCCAGCAGCTGGGCCCTTAACACCGGGGAGCTGTTTTTT.

The V call is TRBV7-9, the J call TRBJ2-6, with D possibly TRBD2 on 5 matching bases. CDR3 length: 16 amino acids. The germline V gene has CDR1 SEHNR and CDR2 FQNEAQ (reference sequence). With 4 bases removed from V and 4 bases from J, the gap between germline ends came to 14 bases. The CDR3 here is CASSSPGYPGANVLTF. DNA of the CDR3: TGTGCCAGCAGCTCACCGGGATACCCCGGGGCCAACGTCCTGACTTTC.

The chain couples TRBV6-6 to TRBJ2-5; possible D gene TRBD2, 5 bases. V lost 2 bases to trimming and J lost 3 bases, with 13 bases between them. Germline V CDR1 and CDR2: MNHNY, SVGAGI (reference sequence). This CDR3 spans 15 amino acids. The chain's CDR3 is CASSYDYVLEETQYF. The CDR3 DNA sequence: TGTGCCAGCAGTTACGACTACGTCCTAGAAGAGACCCAGTACTTC.

The chain carries TRBV19 and TRBJ2-7; D is perhaps TRBD1 (6 bases). V gave up 2 bases and J gave up 3 bases, with 8 bases separating them. The germline V gene encodes CDR1 LNHDA and CDR2 SQIVND (reference sequence). This CDR3 comprises 13 residues. Here the CDR3 reads CASSIYRDYEQYF. CDR3 in DNA: TGTGCCAGTAGTATATACAGGGACTACGAGCAGTACTTC.

The V gene is TRBV6-6, the J gene TRBJ2-7; D gene uncertain. The ends were cut back, 4 bases at V and 4 bases at J, with 8 bases in the middle. Per the germline V gene, CDR1 is MNHNY and CDR2 is SVGAGI (reference sequence). CDR3 length equals 12 residues. CDR3 DNA sequence: TGTGCCAGCAGTTGGTTGGATTACGAGCAGTACTTC. Amino acids: CASSWLDYEQYF.

V usage is TRBV5-4 and J usage is TRBJ2-2, with 11 bases lining up with TRBD1. The CDR3 totals 17 residues. V gave up 0 bases and J gave up 5 bases; unmatched junction bases: 6. Germline V gives CDR1 SGHNT, CDR2 YYREEE (reference sequence). CDR3 coding DNA: TGTGCCAGCAGCTTGGTCGCGGGACAGGGGGGAACCGGGGAGCTGTTTTTT. Translating it yields CASSLVAGQGGTGELFF.

The chain is built from TRBV2 and TRBJ1-5; TRBD1 agrees at 7 bases. The CDR3 spans 17 residues. Germline V gene lookup returns CDR1 SNHLY and CDR2 FYNNEI. V lost 6 bases to trimming and J lost 0 bases; unmatched junction nucleotides: 11. The CDR3 nucleotides are TGTGCCAGCAGCGGCCTTCGACAGGGCCTTAGCAATCAGCCCCAGCATTTT. Protein sequence: CASSGLRQGLSNQPQHF.

This chain uses TRBV27 with TRBJ2-2; D uncertain. The V and J ends lost 3 bases and 3 bases respectively, with 11 bases between them. Germline CDR1 is MNHEY and CDR2 is SMNVEV (reference sequence). The CDR3 loop spans 15 amino acids. The CDR3 loop is CASSFLGLDTGELFF. CDR3 bases: TGTGCCAGCAGTTTTTTGGGTTTGGACACCGGGGAGCTGTTTTTT.

This clone has only one observation. V and J are TRBV7-8 and TRBJ2-5; D is unresolved. The CDR3 runs 16 residues. Germline lookup yields CDR1 SGHVS and CDR2 FQNEAQ. V was clipped by 3 bases and J by 1 base, with 15 bases between them. In DNA, the CDR3 is TGTGCCAGCAGCTTTAGGTGGGATGTCTCCCAAGAGACCCAGTACTTC. It specifies CASSFRWDVSQETQYF.

This clone was recorded once. V usage is TRBV10-1 and J usage is TRBJ2-7; TRBD1 might be the D (6 bases). From germline, CDR1 is WNHNN and CDR2 SYGVQD (reference sequence). The CDR3 spans 13 residues. The V end was cut by 8 bases, the J end by 3 bases, with 14 bases between. In DNA, the CDR3 is TGCGCCAGCGGAGGACCAGGGGTCTACGAGCAGTACTTC. This gives the protein CASGGPGVYEQYF.

Only a few counts were recorded for this clone. The chain recombines TRBV4-1 with TRBJ2-2; unclear D gene. CDR1 MGHRA and CDR2 YSYEKL come from the germline V gene. Trimming shortened V by 2 bases and J by 7 bases, and 11 bases separated the two germline ends. The CDR3 is 14 amino acids. CDR3 nucleotide sequence: TGCGCCAGCAGCCAAAGGCAGCTAGGCGGGGAGCTGTTTTTT. Protein sequence: CASSQRQLGGELFF.

The V gene is TRBV6-5, the J gene TRBJ1-1; D gene unclear. V was shortened by 6 bases and J by 1 base, with 9 bases between the two germline ends. This CDR3 spans 13 amino acids. The germline gives CDR1 MNHEY, CDR2 SVGAGI. CDR3 DNA: TGTGCCAGCAGCCCTTCGGGGAACACTGAAGCTTTCTTT. This sequence encodes CASSPSGNTEAFF.

This clone was recorded once. This chain links TRBV11-2 with TRBJ2-7; 7 bases align to TRBD1. The CDR3 is 14 residues long. V dropped 0 bases and J dropped 2; count of bases not matched to a gene: 1. Germline CDR1 and CDR2: SGHAT and FQNNGV. The CDR3, as DNA: TGTGCCAGCAGCTTAGATGGGACAGCCTACGAGCAGTACTTC. As protein: CASSLDGTAYEQYF.

This clone was observed a few times. This chain connects TRBV5-1 to TRBJ2-3, with D perhaps being TRBD1 or TRBD2 (5 bases each). The V and J ends lost 5 bases and 3 bases respectively, with 16 bases between them. The CDR3 covers 15 residues. Germline V gene data show CDR1 as SGHRS and CDR2 as YFSETQ. The CDR3 bases are TGCGCCAGCAGGTACCAGGGCAGGGAGACAGATACGCAGTATTTT. This sequence encodes CASRYQGRETDTQYF.

The genes are TRBV9 and TRBJ2-7, with 9 positions matching TRBD1. V lost 0 bases to trimming and J lost 2 bases; unmatched junction nucleotides: 6. The CDR3 is 16 amino acids. Germline CDR1 SGDLS, CDR2 YYNGEE. This chain's CDR3 is CASSVGSGTGTYEQYF. The CDR3 DNA is TGTGCCAGCAGCGTAGGGAGCGGGACAGGGACCTACGAGCAGTACTTC.

This rearrangement joins TRBV4-3 to TRBJ2-7; 11 bases map to TRBD2. The CDR3 totals 15 residues. V lost 6 bases to trimming and J lost 4 bases; unmatched junction nucleotides: 8. Germline V gives CDR1 LGHNA, CDR2 YSLEER. The CDR3 nucleotides read TGCGCCAGCAGGCCCCCGGGACTAGCGGCATACGAGCAGTACTTC. Amino acids: CASRPPGLAAYEQYF.